This T cell receptor (beta chain) was identified in a study of cytomegalovirus exposure and HLA in healthy donors. The length of the CDR3 is 15 residues. V was cut by 5 bases and J by 0 bases, with 11 bases left in between. Germline V gene data show CDR1 as WNHNN and CDR2 as SYGVQD (reference sequence). Concerning this clone: Antigen specificity is unknown.

Study-wide findings and caveats: Analysis was performed later, and it showed HLA-associated TCR beta chains to be more clonally expanded than equally common others.

The PCR employed 60 Vbeta primers together with 13 Jbeta primers. Assay: immunoSEQ multiplex PCR; the TCRdb copy retains only in-frame clones and omits some. The sample carries some 200,000 clones, 9.5% recorded once. The rearrangement links TRBV10-1 to TRBJ2-1; tentative D call: TRBD2 (6 bases). This clonotype was obtained from a woman in her thirties in good health and CMV-seropositive. The sample was PBMCs. The CDR3 DNA sequence: TGCGCCAGCAGTTCGGGGGTCCGCTCCTACAATGAGCAGTTCTTC. It encodes CASSSGVRSYNEQFF.